This TCR beta chain was identified in a study of breast tumors, draining lymph nodes, adjacent tissues. Study-wide results and caveats: Compared with lymph nodes, tumors were less diverse; compared with nontumor tissue, more. Compared with basal-like, luminal-like tumors shared significantly more repertoire with nontumor tissue. Data only fit, rather than demonstrated, lymph node origin of most tumor T cells.

Samples came from axillary lymph nodes draining the breast cancer. This clonotype has at least ten counts. Its antigen is still unknown. CDR3 length: 14 amino acids. Germline CDR1 reads SGHVS; CDR2 reads FQNEAQ. With 3 bases removed from V and 0 bases from J, the gap between germline ends came to 9 bases. One entry per CDR3 protein results from TCRdb running MiXCR on the multiplex PCR reads. The sample holds around 150,000 distinct CDR3 sequences, about a fifth seen once. The sequencing input was axillary lymph node tissue. V usage is TRBV7-8 and J usage is TRBJ2-7, with a weak D call TRBD1 (5 bases). This clonotype originated in a female donor with breast cancer. Some clones in this sample may be carry-over from other donors' samples. This CDR3 is CASSLGRASYEQYF. Here the CDR3 DNA reads TGTGCCAGCAGCTTGGGCAGGGCCTCCTACGAGCAGTACTTC.